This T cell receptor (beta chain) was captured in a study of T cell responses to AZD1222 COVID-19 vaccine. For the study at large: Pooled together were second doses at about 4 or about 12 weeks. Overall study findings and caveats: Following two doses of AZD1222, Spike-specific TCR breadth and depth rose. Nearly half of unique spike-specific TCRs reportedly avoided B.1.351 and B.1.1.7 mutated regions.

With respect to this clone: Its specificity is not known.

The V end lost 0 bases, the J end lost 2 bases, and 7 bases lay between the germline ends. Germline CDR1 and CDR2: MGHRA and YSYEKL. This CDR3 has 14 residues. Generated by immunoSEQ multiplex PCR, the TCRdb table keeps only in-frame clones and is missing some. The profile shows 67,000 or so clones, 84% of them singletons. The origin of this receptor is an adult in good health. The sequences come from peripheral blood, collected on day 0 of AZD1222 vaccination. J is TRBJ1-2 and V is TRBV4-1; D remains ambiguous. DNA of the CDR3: TGCGCCAGCAGCCAAGATCGGATGAACTATGGCTACACCTTC. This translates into CASSQDRMNYGYTF.